The 17 T cell receptor beta chains in this list originate from one sample, sequenced in a study of T-cell memory formation after mild COVID-19. A single record per CDR3 protein comes from TCRdb applying MiXCR to the 5' RACE reads. The sample has some 320,000 distinct CDR3 sequences; 13% to 15% are singletons. What was sequenced was PBMCs or a T cell subset sorted from them (not recorded which). These receptors all stem from a man younger than 35 who had mild COVID-19 (a few samples of this study predate the infection). Cell type and time point are not known.

V gene TRBV20-1 combines with J gene TRBJ2-3; D possibly uses TRBD1 or TRBD2 (5 bases each). This CDR3 spans 15 amino acids. Looked up from germline, CDR1 is DFQATT and CDR2 is SNEGSKA (reference sequence). V was cut by 6 bases and J by 0 bases, with 16 bases left in between. CDR3 bases: TGCAGTGCCCCCGGGGCGGGCAGTAGCACAGATACGCAGTATTTT. Amino acid sequence: CSAPGAGSSTDTQYF.

This clonotype was seen ten or more times. The chain is built from TRBV7-2 and TRBJ1-6; D is perhaps TRBD1 (6 bases). Germline loops: CDR1 SGHTA, CDR2 FQGNSA. The length of the CDR3 is 15 residues. V shed 2 bases and J shed 8 bases, with 13 bases lying between them. This CDR3 reads CASSLSPRGDSPLHF. Here the CDR3 DNA reads TGTGCCAGCAGCTTATCCCCCAGGGGAGATTCACCCCTCCACTTT.

This clonotype was seen only a few times. The chain carries TRBV5-1 and TRBJ2-3, with a possible D match to TRBD1 (5 bases). Germline assignment: CDR1 SGHRS and CDR2 YFSETQ. V was clipped by 0 bases and J by 2 bases, with 13 bases between them. This CDR3 has 16 residues. The CDR3 nucleotides are TGCGCCAGCAGCTTGGGCTCGGCAGGGTCCACAGATACGCAGTATTTT. This translates into CASSLGSAGSTDTQYF. Full variable domain (outside the CDR3, taken from reference TRBV5-1 and TRBJ2-3): KAGVTQTPRYLIKTRGQQVTLSCSPISGHRSVSWYQQTPGQGLQFLFEYFSETQRNKGNFPGRFSGRQFSNSRSEMNVSTLELGDSALYLCASSLGSAGSTDTQYFGPGTRLTVL.

The genes are TRBV9 and TRBJ2-1; 7 positions agree with TRBD1. CDR1 and CDR2 (germline): SGDLS, YYNGEE. With V trimmed by 3 bases and J by 0 bases, 6 bases remained unmatched. CDR3 size: 16 residues. The CDR3 DNA sequence: TGTGCCAGCAGCGCTGTACAGGGGAGCTCCTACAATGAGCAGTTCTTC. This codes for CASSAVQGSSYNEQFF.

There are many counts of this clonotype. The rearrangement links TRBV6-5 to TRBJ1-6, with D unclear. Germline V lookup: CDR1 MNHEY, CDR2 SVGAGI. The germline V and J ends were trimmed by 3 bases and 6 bases, with 12 bases remaining between them. CDR3 length equals 15 residues. The CDR3 DNA follows: TGTGCCAGCAGTTATGGAGGCCTTAGTAATTCACCCCTCCACTTT. Translated, it gives CASSYGGLSNSPLHF.

This clonotype has a handful of counts. One end of the junction is discordant with germline, which a read error may explain. V and J are TRBV6-2 or TRBV6-3 and TRBJ2-5; 7 bases line up with TRBD2. This CDR3 is 15 amino acids long. Looked up from germline, CDR1 is MNHEY and CDR2 is SVGEGT. This CDR3 is CASSNSRGSQETQYF. CDR3 DNA sequence: TGTGCCAGCAGTAACTCGCGGGGGAGCCAAGAGACCCAGTACTTC.

The rearrangement uses TRBV7-2 and TRBJ1-1, with no clear D. The V end lost 7 bases, the J end lost 1 base, and 13 bases lay between the germline ends. Germline V gene data show CDR1 as SGHTA and CDR2 as FQGNSA. The CDR3 length is 14 residues. The CDR3 sequence: CASTFGPKNTEAFF. The DNA of the CDR3 is TGTGCCAGCACCTTCGGGCCGAAGAACACTGAAGCTTTCTTT.

A few counts support this clonotype. The chain uses TRBV6-5 and TRBJ2-7, with a tentative D call TRBD2 (6 bases). The germline CDR1 and CDR2 sequences are MNHEY and SVGAGI. V was shortened by 6 bases and J by 7 bases, with 13 bases between the two germline ends. The CDR3 extends over 12 amino acids. CDR3: CASSPRGREQYF. CDR3 DNA sequence: TGTGCCAGCAGCCCCCGGGGGAGGGAGCAGTACTTC.

The rearrangement uses TRBV10-2 and TRBJ2-5, with D uncertain. Germline CDR1 and CDR2: WSHSY and SAAADI. V lost 3 bases and J lost 5, with 4 bases in between. The CDR3 sequence is 11 residues long. The CDR3, as DNA: TGCGCCAGCAGTGATGAGGAGACCCAGTACTTC. Its translation is CASSDEETQYF.

This rearrangement joins TRBV15 to TRBJ2-3; the D gene is possibly TRBD2 (6 bases). This CDR3 contains 15 residues. Trimming left V 5 bases short and J 4 bases short, with 16 bases between. Germline V lookup: CDR1 LNHNV, CDR2 YYDKDF (reference sequence). The CDR3 reads CATSQNRGRPDTQYF. DNA for the CDR3: TGTGCCACCAGCCAAAATCGGGGGAGGCCAGATACGCAGTATTTT.

This clonotype was recorded at least ten times. This chain connects TRBV7-2 to TRBJ2-3; TRBD2 agrees at 8 bases. Germline CDR1 and CDR2: SGHTA and FQGNSA. The CDR3 spans 16 residues. The ends lost 1 base at V and 1 base at J; junction bases unmatched: 4. The CDR3, as DNA: TGTGCCAGCAGCTTAGATCCGACTAGCGGCACAGATACGCAGTATTTT. It yields the protein CASSLDPTSGTDTQYF.

This clonotype showed up just a few times. The V and J genes are TRBV13 and TRBJ2-1; a weak D match, TRBD1 (6 bases). Germline CDR1 is PRHDT and CDR2 is FYEKMQ (reference sequence). V shed 1 base and J shed 5 bases, with 15 bases lying between them. The CDR3 extends over 16 amino acids. CDR3 nucleotide sequence: TGTGCCAGCAGCTTAGTTACAGGGTCGCGGAACAATGAGCAGTTCTTC. Its translation is CASSLVTGSRNNEQFF.

The rearrangement uses TRBV4-3 and TRBJ1-6; TRBD1 matches at 7 bases. Germline-derived CDR1 and CDR2 are LGHNA and YSLEER. V lost 0 bases and J lost 0; bases outside the gene matches: 11. CDR3 length: 20 residues. CDR3 in DNA: TGCGCCAGCAGCCAAGATCGCGGCTTTAGGGACAGCTCCTATAATTCACCCCTCCACTTT. Translated, it gives CASSQDRGFRDSSYNSPLHF.

A few counts support this clonotype. The gene calls are TRBV29-1 and TRBJ2-3, with D perhaps matching TRBD1 (6 bases). V was clipped by 4 bases and J by 5 bases, with 16 bases between them. The V gene's germline CDR1 is SQVTM and CDR2 ANQGSEA. The CDR3 has 14 amino acids. In DNA, the CDR3 is TGCAGCGTTGTACAGGGCCACGTTGGAGATACGCAGTATTTT. It yields the protein CSVVQGHVGDTQYF.

The chain employs TRBV20-1 and TRBJ1-3, with 9 bases aligning to TRBD1. With 5 bases clipped from V and 5 bases from J, the junction kept 7 bases outside the gene matches. Per germline, CDR1 DFQATT and CDR2 SNEGSKA (reference sequence). The CDR3 covers 14 residues. CDR3 sequence (DNA): TGCAGTGCTGGGGAGGGACAGGGTAGAAACACCATATATTTT. The encoded protein is CSAGEGQGRNTIYF.

This clonotype was counted between two and nine times. This chain joins TRBV5-1 and TRBJ1-6; a possible D gene is TRBD1 (5 bases). Germline V gene lookup returns CDR1 SGHRS and CDR2 YFSETQ. V lost 4 bases, J lost 5 bases, and 10 bases lay in between. The CDR3 loop spans 14 amino acids. CDR3: CASSGGTDNSPLHF. CDR3 bases: TGCGCCAGCAGCGGCGGGACGGATAATTCACCCCTCCACTTT.

This clonotype has a handful of counts. The gene calls are TRBV7-9 and TRBJ1-6; possibly TRBD1 for D (6 bases). The V end was cut by 5 bases, the J end by 4 bases, with 12 bases between. CDR3 length equals 15 residues. CDR1 is SEHNR and CDR2 is FQNEAQ in the germline V gene (reference sequence). This CDR3 is CASSTGHQYNSPLHF. CDR3 bases: TGTGCCAGCAGCACGGGACATCAGTATAATTCACCCCTCCACTTT. Looking up the rest from reference TRBV7-9 and TRBJ1-6 gives the full variable domain: DTGVSQNPRHKITKRGQNVTFRCDPISEHNRLYWYRQTLGQGPEFLTYFQNEAQLEKSRLLSDRFSAERPKGSFSTLEIQRTEQGDSAMYLCASSTGHQYNSPLHFGNGTRLTVT.